The sequence of this T cell receptor beta chain was determined in a study of T cell changes during pregnancy in multiple sclerosis (dated by TCRdb to the late 2010s). For context, the study as a whole: Changes in the T cell repertoire over the course of pregnancy were examined in this study in women with multiple sclerosis.

This clone appeared once. It lacks a known antigen. No base qualities exist here, and no much larger clone lies one base off it. The germline V gene encodes CDR1 MNHEY and CDR2 SMNVEV (reference sequence). Including cysteine and phenylalanine, the CDR3 has 12 amino acids. The kept DNA is CDR3 alone, 36 bases in frame from the first base. V is trimmed back by 5 bases and J by 6 bases, and the junction contains 3 bases that no gene match accounts for. Receptors were amplified or captured by the immunoSEQ multiplex PCR assay. Not all clones reach the TCRdb copy of this immuneACCESS table, which keeps in-frame sequences only. Checked studies attribute under half of the gap to unresolved V genes and leave the rest unexplained. The sample table holds about 93,000 clones, of which roughly 92% were seen once. Clones ranked in the top ten supply 2% to 2.5% of the sample.

This specimen was peripheral blood, taken after pregnancy. The TCR originated in a female donor with multiple sclerosis, enrolled in a pregnancy study. The receptor chain draws on TRBV27 and TRBJ1-1; a stretch of 7 junction bases matches TRBD1. The nucleotide sequence is TGTGCCAGCAGTCTTACAGGGGCTGAAGCTTTCTTT. Translation gives CASSLTGAEAFF.